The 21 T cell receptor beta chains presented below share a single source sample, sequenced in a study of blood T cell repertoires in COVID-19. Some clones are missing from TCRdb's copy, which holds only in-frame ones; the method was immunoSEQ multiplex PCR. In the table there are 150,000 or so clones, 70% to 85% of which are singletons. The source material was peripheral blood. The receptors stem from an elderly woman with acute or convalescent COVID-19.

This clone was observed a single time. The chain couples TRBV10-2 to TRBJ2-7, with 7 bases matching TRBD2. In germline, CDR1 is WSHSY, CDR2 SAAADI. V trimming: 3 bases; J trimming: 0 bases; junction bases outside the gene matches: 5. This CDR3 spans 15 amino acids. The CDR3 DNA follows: TGCGCCAGCAGTGAACCTGGACTAGTCTCCTACGAGCAGTACTTC. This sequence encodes CASSEPGLVSYEQYF.

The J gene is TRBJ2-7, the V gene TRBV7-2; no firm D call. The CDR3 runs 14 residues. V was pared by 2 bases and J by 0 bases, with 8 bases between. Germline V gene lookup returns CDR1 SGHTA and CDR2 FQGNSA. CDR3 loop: CASSLYPGSYEQYF. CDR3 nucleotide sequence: TGTGCCAGCAGCTTATATCCGGGCTCCTACGAGCAGTACTTC.

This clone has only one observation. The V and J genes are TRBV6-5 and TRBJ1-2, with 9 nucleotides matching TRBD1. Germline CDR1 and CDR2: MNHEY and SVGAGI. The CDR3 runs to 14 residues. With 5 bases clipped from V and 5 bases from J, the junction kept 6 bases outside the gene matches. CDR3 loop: CASSIRQGEYGYTF. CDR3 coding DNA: TGTGCCAGCAGTATCCGACAGGGGGAGTATGGCTACACCTTC.

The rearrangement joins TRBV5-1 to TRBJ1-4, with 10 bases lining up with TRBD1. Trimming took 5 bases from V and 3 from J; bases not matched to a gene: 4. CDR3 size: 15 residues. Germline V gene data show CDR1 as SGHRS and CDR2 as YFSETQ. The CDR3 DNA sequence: TGCGCCAGCAGGGAGGGGACAGGGGCTAATGAAAAACTGTTTTTT. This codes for CASREGTGANEKLFF.

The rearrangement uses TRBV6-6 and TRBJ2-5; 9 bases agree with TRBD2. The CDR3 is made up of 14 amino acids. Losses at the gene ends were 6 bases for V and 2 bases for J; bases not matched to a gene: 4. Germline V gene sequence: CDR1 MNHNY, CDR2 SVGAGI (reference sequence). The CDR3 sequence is CASRTSGKQETQYF. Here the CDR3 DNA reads TGTGCCAGCAGGACTAGCGGCAAACAAGAGACCCAGTACTTC.

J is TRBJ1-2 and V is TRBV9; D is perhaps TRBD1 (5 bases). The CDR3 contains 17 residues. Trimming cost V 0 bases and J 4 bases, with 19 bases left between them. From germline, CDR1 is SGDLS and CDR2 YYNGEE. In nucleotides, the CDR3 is TGTGCCAGCAGCGTAGCAGACAGTGCGGGATCTTTCTATGGCTACACCTTC. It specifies CASSVADSAGSFYGYTF.

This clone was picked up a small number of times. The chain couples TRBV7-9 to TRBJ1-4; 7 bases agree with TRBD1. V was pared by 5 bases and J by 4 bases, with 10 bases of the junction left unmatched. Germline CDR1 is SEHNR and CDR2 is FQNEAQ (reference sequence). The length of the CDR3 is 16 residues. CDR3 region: CASSPRKGTVNEKLFF. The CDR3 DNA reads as TGTGCCAGCAGCCCGCGTAAGGGGACAGTTAATGAAAAACTGTTTTTT.

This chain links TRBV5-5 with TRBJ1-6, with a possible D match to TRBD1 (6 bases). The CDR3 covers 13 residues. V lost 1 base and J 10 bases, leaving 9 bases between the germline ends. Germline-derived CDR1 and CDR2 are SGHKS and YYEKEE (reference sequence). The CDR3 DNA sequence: TGTGCCAGCAGCTTGAGCAGGGGCTCACCCCTCCACTTT. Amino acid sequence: CASSLSRGSPLHF.

The CDR3 protein is CASRGTGEGYGYTF. The CDR3 bases are TGTGCCAGCAGAGGGACAGGGGAAGGCTATGGCTACACCTTC. V gene TRBV6-5 combines with J gene TRBJ1-2; 10 bases line up with TRBD1. The CDR3 is 14 residues long. After removal of 6 bases from V and 4 bases from J, the junction contained 5 bases not matched to a gene. Germline V gene data show CDR1 as MNHEY and CDR2 as SVGAGI.

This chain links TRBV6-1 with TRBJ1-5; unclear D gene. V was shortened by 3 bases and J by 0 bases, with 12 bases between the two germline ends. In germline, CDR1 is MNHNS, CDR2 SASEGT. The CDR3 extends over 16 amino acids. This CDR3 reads CASSDRGHYSNQPQHF. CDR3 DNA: TGTGCCAGCAGTGATCGTGGGCATTATAGCAATCAGCCCCAGCATTTT.

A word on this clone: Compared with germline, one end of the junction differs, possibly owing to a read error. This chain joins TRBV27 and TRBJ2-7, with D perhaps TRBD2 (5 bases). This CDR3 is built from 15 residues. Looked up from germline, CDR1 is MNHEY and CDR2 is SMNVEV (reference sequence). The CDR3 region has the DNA TGTGCCAGCAGTGTATCTGGCGGGCTCGCCTACGAGCAGTACTTC. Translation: CASSVSGGLAYEQYF.

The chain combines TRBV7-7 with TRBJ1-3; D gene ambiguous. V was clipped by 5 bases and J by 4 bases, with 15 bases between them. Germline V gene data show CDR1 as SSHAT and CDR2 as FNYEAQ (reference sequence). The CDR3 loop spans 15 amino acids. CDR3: CASSRGLEPGNTIYF. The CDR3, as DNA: TGTGCCAGCAGCCGAGGGCTAGAGCCGGGAAACACCATATATTTT.

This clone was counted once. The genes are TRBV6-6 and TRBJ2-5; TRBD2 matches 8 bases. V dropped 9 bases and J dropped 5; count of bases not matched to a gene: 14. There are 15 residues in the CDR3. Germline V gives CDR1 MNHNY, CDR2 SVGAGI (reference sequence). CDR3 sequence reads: CASDDPALAVETQYF. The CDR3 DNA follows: TGTGCCAGTGACGATCCGGCACTAGCGGTGGAGACCCAGTACTTC.

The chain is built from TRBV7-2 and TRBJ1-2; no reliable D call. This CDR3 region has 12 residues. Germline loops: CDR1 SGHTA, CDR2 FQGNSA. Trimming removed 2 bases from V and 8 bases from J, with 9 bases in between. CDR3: CASSLREGGYTF. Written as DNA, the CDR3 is TGTGCCAGCAGCTTAAGGGAGGGAGGCTACACCTTC.

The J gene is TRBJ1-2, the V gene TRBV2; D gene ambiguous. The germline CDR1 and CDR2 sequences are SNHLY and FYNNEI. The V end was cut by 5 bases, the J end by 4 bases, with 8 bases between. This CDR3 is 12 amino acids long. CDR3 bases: TGTGCCAGCAGTCCGAGTCTCTATGGCTACACCTTC. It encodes CASSPSLYGYTF.

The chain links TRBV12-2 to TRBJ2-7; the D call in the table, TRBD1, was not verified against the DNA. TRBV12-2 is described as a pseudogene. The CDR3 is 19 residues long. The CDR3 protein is CASRLDRGRRNHLCYEQYF. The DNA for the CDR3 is TGTGCAAGTCGCTTAGACAGGGGCAGACGGAATCATTTATGCTACGAGCAGTACTTC.

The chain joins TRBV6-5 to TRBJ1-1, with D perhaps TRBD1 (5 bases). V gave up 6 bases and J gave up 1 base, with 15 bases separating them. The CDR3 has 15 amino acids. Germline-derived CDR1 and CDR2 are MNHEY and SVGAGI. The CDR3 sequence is CASRYMDTENTEAFF. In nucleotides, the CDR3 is TGTGCCAGCAGATACATGGACACGGAGAACACTGAAGCTTTCTTT.

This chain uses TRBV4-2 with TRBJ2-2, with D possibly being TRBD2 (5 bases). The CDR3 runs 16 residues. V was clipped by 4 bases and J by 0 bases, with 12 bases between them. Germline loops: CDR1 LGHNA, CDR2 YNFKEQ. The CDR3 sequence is CASSPQPGTNTGELFF. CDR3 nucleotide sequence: TGTGCCAGCAGCCCCCAACCGGGAACGAACACCGGGGAGCTGTTTTTT.

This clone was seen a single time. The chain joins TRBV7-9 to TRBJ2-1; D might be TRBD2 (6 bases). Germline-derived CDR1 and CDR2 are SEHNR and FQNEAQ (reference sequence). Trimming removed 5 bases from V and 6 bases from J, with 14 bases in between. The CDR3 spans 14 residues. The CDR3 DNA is TGTGCCAGCAGCCCCCTGGGACTTTTCAATGAGCAGTTCTTC. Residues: CASSPLGLFNEQFF. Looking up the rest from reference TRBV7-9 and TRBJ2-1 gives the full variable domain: DTGVSQNPRHKITKRGQNVTFRCDPISEHNRLYWYRQTLGQGPEFLTYFQNEAQLEKSRLLSDRFSAERPKGSFSTLEIQRTEQGDSAMYLCASSPLGLFNEQFFGPGTRLTVL.

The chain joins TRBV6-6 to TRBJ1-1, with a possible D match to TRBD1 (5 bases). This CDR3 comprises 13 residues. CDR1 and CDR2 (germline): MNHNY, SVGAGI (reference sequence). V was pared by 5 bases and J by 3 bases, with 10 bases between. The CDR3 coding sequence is TGTGCCAGCAGTGGGGCAGGGTACACTGAAGCTTTCTTT. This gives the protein CASSGAGYTEAFF.

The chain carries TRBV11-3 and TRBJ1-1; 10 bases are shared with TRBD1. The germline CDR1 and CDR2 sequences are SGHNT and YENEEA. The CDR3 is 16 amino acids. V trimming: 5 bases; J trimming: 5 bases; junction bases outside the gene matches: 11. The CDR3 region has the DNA TGTGCCAGCAGCACTCGAGGAGGACAGGGGGGGACTGAAGCTTTCTTT. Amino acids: CASSTRGGQGGTEAFF. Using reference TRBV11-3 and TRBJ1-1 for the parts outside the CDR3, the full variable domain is EAGVVQSPRYKIIEKKQPVAFWCNPISGHNTLYWYLQNLGQGPELLIRYENEEAVDDSQLPKDRFSAERLKGVDSTLKIQPAELGDSAVYLCASSTRGGQGGTEAFFGQGTRLTVV.